The present TCR beta chain was sequenced within a study of T cells after yellow fever vaccination (dated 2019 in TCRdb). Study-level background: The SMART-Seq v4 Ultra Low Input RNA kit was used to prepare libraries from fractions with low cell numbers. To follow T-cell clones before and after primary and booster YFV17D yellow fever vaccination, bulk TCR alpha and beta repertoires were sequenced over time. Two healthy male donors, one aged 18 to 29 and one aged 30 to 39 years, were included in the cohort. Blood samples were taken at several timepoints before and after primary and secondary immunization, and bulk PBMC replicates and cell subsets were isolated.

Results and caveats for the whole study, not just this receptor: Only a couple of donors were included in the study, so the extent to which the findings can be generalized is limited. Because abundant contaminating clonotypes from the bulk population could be contained in FACS-sorted repertoires, computational filtering was required. After the booster, most of the clones that had expanded following primary vaccination were detected again (almost 98% of CD4 and 88% of CD8), which suggests that memory was broadly maintained. Compared with the primary T-cell response, the secondary T-cell response was faster but weaker, reaching its peak on day 5 rather than on day 15. A small fraction of clonotypes showed up in both the CD4 and CD8 compartments, probably as a result of convergent recombination.

V and J are trimmed by 1 base and 6 bases, and the gene matches miss 2 bases of the junction. Its CDR3 holds 14 amino acids, cysteine through phenylalanine. The kept DNA is CDR3 alone, 42 bases in frame from the first base. The germline V gene sets CDR1 to MGHRA and CDR2 to YSYEKL. This specimen's treatment or condition label, per the study, means: live attenuated yellow fever vaccine strain. A standard Ficoll-Paque protocol was used to isolate PBMCs from peripheral blood. With anti-CD3 and anti-CD8 staining plus a dextramer loaded with the yellow fever NS4B epitope peptide, the researchers sorted epitope-specific CD8 T cells. RNA was extracted with TriZol from bulk PBMCs, CD4 and CD8 fractions, and dextramer-positive and dextramer-negative fractions. This clonotype has only a few counts. No base quality information exists; no much larger clone differs at one position. Synthesis of TCR cDNA relied on 5'RACE template switching, a step that introduced a universal primer site along with unique molecular identifiers. cDNA synthesis was primed from both the TCR alpha and TCR beta constant segments. Library amplification involved two PCR steps, and the second step added sample barcodes and sequencing adapters. Libraries were sequenced on Illumina HiSeq 2500 (2x100 bp) or NovaSeq (2x150 bp). The authors' analysis ran thus. Demultiplexing of reads and collapsing into UMI consensus sequences were performed with MIGEC, and V(D)J alignment was carried out with MiXCR. Vaccine-responding clonotypes were identified with edgeR using replicate PBMC samples, with FDR below 0.01 and a log2 fold change above 5 up to day 15 being required. Each bulk clonotype received a CD4 or CD8 identity based on whether the sequenced CD4 or CD8 repertoire contained that clonotype at higher abundance. Clonotypes enriched at least 10-fold in dextramer-positive over dextramer-negative fractions were defined as NS4B-specific, and CD4-biased clonotypes were excluded. The raw public data were reprocessed by TCRdb itself: fastp quality trimming at Q25, MiXCR clonotype calling, in-frame beta chains only. Each CDR3 protein gets just one entry, which takes the most common genes and DNA from the rows behind it. For this entry, the V and J calls and clone size follow TCRdb and not the study's own pipeline. Here the sample has under 55,000 distinct CDR3 sequences; approximately 7% occur a single time. More than 20% of the sample goes to the ten largest clones.

The sequencing here drew on CD8+ T cells not binding an NS4B(214-222) dextramer, sorted from PBMCs, taken approximately 40 days after the first yellow fever vaccination. According to the study, the label for this sample's cell subset or site signals: NS4B epitope dextramer-negative CD8 T cells. This TCR was sampled from a man aged 18 to 35 who received the YFV17D yellow fever vaccine. Here the chain combines TRBV4-1 and TRBJ2-3; 9 central nucleotides agree with TRBD2. The nucleotides read TGCGCCAGCAGCCAAGGCGGGGGGGTGGATACGCAGTATTTT. This codes for CASSQGGGVDTQYF.